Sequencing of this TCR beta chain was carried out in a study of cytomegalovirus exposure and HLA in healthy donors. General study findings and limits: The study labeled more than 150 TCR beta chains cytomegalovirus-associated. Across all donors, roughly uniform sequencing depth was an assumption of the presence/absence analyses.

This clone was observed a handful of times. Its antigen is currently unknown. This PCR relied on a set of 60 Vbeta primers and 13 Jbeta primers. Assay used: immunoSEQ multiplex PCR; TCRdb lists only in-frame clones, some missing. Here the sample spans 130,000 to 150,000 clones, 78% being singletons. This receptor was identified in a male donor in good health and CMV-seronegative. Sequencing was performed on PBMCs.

CDR3 coding DNA: TGTGCCAGCAGCTTAGGTCGAGTCTCCTACGAGCAGTACTTC. This translates into CASSLGRVSYEQYF. The chain combines TRBV7-9 with TRBJ2-7; D gene uncertain. Germline V gives CDR1 SEHNR, CDR2 FQNEAQ (reference sequence). The CDR3 consists of 14 residues. Trimming left V 1 base short and J 0 bases short, with 7 bases between.